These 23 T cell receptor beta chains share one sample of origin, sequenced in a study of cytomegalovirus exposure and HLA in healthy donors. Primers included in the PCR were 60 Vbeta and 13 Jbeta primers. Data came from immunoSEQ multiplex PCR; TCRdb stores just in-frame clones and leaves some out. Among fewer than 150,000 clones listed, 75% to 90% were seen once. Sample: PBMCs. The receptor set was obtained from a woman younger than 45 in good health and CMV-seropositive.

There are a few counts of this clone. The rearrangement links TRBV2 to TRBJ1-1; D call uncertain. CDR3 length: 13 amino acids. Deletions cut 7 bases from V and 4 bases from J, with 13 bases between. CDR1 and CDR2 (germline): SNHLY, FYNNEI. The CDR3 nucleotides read TGTGCCAGCACTTTGGGTGAGGGCACTGAAGCTTTCTTT. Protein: CASTLGEGTEAFF.

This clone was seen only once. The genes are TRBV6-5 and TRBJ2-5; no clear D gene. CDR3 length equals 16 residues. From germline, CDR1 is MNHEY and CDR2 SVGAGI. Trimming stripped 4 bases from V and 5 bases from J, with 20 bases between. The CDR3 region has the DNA TGTGCCAGCAGTTCTTGCGTACTATGTATTCAGGAGACCCAGTACTTC. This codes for CASSSCVLCIQETQYF.

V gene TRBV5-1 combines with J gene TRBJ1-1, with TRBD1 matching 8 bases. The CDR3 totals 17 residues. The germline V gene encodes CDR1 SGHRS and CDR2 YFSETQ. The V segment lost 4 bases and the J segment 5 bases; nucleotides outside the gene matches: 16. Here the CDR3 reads CASSPAALQGDMTEAFF. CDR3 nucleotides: TGCGCCAGCAGCCCCGCCGCCTTACAGGGGGATATGACTGAAGCTTTCTTT.

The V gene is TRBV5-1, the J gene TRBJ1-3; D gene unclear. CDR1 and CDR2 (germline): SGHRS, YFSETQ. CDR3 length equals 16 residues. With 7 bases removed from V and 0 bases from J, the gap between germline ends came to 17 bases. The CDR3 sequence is CASCPGNSHSGNTIYF. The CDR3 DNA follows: TGCGCCAGCTGTCCGGGAAACAGCCACTCTGGAAACACCATATATTTT.

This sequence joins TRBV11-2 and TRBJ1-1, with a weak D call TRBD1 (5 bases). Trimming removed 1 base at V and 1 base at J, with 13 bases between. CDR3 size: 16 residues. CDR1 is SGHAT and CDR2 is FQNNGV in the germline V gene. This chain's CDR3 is CASSLARGTTNTEAFF. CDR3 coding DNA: TGTGCCAGCAGCTTAGCCCGCGGGACTACGAACACTGAAGCTTTCTTT.

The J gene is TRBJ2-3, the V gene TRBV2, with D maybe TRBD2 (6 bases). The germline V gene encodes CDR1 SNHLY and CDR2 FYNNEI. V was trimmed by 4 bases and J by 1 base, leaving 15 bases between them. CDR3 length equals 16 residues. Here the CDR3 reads CASSAGSASGTDTQYF. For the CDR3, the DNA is TGTGCCAGCAGTGCCGGGTCGGCTAGCGGCACAGATACGCAGTATTTT.

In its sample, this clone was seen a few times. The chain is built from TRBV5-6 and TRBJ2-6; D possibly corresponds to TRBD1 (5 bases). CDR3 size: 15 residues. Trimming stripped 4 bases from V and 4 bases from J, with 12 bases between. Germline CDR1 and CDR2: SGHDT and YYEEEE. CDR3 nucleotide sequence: TGTGCCAGCAGCGGCAGGGCAAGGGGGGCCAACGTCCTGACTTTC. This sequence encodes CASSGRARGANVLTF.

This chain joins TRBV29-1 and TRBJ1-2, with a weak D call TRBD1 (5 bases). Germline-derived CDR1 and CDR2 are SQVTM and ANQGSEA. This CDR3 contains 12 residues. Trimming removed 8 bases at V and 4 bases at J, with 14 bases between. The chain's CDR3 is CSFTDSFYGYTF. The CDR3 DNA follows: TGCAGCTTTACAGACAGCTTCTATGGCTACACCTTC.

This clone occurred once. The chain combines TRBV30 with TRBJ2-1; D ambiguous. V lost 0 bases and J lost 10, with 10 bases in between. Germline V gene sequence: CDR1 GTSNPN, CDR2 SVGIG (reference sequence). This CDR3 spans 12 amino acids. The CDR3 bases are TGTGCCTGGAGTGTAGACCTAGGCGAGCAGTTCTTC. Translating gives CAWSVDLGEQFF.

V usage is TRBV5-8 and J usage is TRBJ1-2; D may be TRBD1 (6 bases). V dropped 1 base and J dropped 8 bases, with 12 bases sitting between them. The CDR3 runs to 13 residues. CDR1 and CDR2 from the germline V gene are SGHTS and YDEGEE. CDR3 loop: CASSLIGQPGYTF. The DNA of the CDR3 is TGTGCCAGCAGCTTGATCGGACAGCCCGGCTACACCTTC. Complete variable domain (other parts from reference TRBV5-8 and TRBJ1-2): EAGVTQSPTHLIKTRGQQATLRCSPISGHTSVYWYQQALGLGLQFLLWYDEGEERNRGNFPPRFSGRQFPNYSSELNVNALELEDSALYLCASSLIGQPGYTFGSGTRLTVV.

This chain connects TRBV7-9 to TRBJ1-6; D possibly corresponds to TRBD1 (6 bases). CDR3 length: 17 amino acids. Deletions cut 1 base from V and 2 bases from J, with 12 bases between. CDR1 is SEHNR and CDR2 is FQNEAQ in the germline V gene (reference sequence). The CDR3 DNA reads TGTGCCAGCAGCTTAGGGGAGGGGGGCACCTATAATTCACCCCTCCACTTT. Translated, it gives CASSLGEGGTYNSPLHF.

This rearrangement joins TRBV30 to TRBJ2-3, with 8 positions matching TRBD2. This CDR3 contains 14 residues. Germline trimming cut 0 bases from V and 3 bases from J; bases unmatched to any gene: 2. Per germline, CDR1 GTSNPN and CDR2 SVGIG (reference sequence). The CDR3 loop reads CAWSVRGGTDTQYF. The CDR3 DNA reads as TGTGCCTGGAGTGTACGGGGGGGTACAGATACGCAGTATTTT.

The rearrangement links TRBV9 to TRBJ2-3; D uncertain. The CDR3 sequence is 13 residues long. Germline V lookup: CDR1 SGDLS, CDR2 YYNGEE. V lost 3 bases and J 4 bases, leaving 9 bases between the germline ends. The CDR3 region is CASSALTADTQYF. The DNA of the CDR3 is TGTGCCAGCAGCGCCCTGACTGCAGATACGCAGTATTTT.

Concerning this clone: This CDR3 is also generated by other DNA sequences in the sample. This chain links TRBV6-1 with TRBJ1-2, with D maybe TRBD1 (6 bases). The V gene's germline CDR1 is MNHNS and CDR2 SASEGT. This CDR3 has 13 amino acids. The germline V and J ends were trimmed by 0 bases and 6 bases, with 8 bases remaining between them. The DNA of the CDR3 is TGTGCCAGCAGTGAAGCCAGGACAGATGGCTACACCTTC. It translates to CASSEARTDGYTF.

CDR3 bases: TGTGCCAGTTCTTGGGGAGCTAGCGGGACCACGCCGCAGTATTTT. Its translation is CASSWGASGTTPQYF. This chain uses TRBV28 with TRBJ2-3, with TRBD2 matching 9 bases. This CDR3 is 15 amino acids long. The germline V gene has CDR1 MDHEN and CDR2 SYDVKM. Trimming took 9 bases from V and 10 from J; bases not matched to a gene: 17.

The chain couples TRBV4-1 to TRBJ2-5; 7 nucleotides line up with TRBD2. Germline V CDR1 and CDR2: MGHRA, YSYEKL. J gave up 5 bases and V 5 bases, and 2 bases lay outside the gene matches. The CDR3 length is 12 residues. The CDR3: CASSSGGETQYF. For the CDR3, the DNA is TGCGCCAGCAGCTCCGGGGGGGAGACCCAGTACTTC.

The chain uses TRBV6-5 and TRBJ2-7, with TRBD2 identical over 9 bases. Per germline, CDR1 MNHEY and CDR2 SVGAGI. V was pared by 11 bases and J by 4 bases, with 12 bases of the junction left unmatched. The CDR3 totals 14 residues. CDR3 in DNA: TGTGCCGCCGGAGTGAGCGGGAGGAGTTACGAGCAGTACTTC. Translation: CAAGVSGRSYEQYF.

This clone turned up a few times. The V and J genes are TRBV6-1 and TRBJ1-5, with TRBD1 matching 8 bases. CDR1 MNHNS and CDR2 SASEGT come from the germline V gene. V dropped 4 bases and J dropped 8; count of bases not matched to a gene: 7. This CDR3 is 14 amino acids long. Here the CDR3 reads CASSGSRGPEPQHF. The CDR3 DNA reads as TGTGCCAGCAGTGGTAGCAGGGGGCCGGAGCCCCAGCATTTT.

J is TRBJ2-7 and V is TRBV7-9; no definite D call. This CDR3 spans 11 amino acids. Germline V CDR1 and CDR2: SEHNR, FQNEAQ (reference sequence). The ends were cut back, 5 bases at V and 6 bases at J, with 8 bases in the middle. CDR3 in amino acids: CASSSKSEQYF. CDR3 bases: TGTGCCAGCAGCAGCAAGAGCGAGCAGTACTTC.

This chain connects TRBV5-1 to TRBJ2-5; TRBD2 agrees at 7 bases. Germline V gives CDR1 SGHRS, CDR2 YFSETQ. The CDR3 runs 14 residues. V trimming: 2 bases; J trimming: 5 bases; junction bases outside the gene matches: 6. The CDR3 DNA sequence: TGCGCCAGCAGCTTTGGTACTAGCGAGGAGACCCAGTACTTC. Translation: CASSFGTSEETQYF. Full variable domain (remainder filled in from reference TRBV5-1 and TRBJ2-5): KAGVTQTPRYLIKTRGQQVTLSCSPISGHRSVSWYQQTPGQGLQFLFEYFSETQRNKGNFPGRFSGRQFSNSRSEMNVSTLELGDSALYLCASSFGTSEETQYFGPGTRLLVL.

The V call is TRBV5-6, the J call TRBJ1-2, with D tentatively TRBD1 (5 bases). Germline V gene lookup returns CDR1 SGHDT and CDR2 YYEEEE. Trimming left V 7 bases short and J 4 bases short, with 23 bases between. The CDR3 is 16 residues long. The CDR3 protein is CASRYYGGELTYGYTF. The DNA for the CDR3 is TGTGCCAGCCGTTACTATGGAGGGGAGCTCACCTATGGCTACACCTTC.

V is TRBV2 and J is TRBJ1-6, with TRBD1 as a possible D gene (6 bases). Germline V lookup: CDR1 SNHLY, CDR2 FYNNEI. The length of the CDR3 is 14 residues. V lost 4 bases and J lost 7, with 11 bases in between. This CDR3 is CASSGWTANSPLHF. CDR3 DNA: TGTGCCAGCAGTGGCTGGACAGCCAATTCACCCCTCCACTTT. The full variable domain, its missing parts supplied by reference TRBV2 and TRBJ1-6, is EPEVTQTPSHQVTQMGQEVILRCVPISNHLYFYWYRQILGQKVEFLVSFYNNEISEKSEIFDDQFSVERPDGSNFTLKIRSTKLEDSAMYFCASSGWTANSPLHFGNGTRLTVT.

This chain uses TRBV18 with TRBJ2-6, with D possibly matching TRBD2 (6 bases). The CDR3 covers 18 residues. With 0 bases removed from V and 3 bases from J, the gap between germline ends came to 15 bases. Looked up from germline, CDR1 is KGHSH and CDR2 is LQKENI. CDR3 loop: CASSPPILAISGANVLTF. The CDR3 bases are TGTGCCAGCTCACCACCGATACTAGCTATTAGTGGGGCCAACGTCCTGACTTTC.